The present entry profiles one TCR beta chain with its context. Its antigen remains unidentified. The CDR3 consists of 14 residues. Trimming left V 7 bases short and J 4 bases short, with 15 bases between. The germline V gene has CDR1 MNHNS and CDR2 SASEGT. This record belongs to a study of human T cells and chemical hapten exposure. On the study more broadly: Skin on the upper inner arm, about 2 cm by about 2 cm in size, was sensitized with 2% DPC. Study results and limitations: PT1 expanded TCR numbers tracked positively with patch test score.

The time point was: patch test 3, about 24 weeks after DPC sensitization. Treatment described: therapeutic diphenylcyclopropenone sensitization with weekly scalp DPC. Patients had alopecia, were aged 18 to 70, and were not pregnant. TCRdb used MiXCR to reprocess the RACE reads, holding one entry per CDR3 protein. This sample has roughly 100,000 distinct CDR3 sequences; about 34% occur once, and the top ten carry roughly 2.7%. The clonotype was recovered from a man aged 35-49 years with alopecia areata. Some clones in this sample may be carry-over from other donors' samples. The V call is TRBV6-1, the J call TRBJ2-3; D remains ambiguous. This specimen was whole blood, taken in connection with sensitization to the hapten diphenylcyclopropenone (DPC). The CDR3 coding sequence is TGTGCCAGCATCAATTCAAGAATACCAGATACGCAGTATTTT. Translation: CASINSRIPDTQYF.